This T cell receptor beta chain was retrieved from a study of T-cell memory formation after mild COVID-19 (dated by TCRdb to the early 2020s). With respect to the entire study: TCR sequence clusters from the two donors were largely donor specific. Longitudinal TCRalpha and TCRbeta repertoire sequencing tracked T-cell clones expanding and contracting after mild COVID-19 in two donors. Two young, previously healthy adult volunteers, one female and one male, were included in the cohort.

PBMCs were isolated by Ficoll-Paque density gradient centrifugation. Counted from cysteine to phenylalanine, this CDR3 has 12 amino acids. The read is trimmed to its CDR3 DNA, 36 bases read in frame from base 1. The germline ends are 8 bases apart after V is trimmed by 7 bases and J by 1 base. According to the germline V gene, CDR1 reads SQVTM and CDR2 reads ANQGSEA. Results the study describes overall, beyond this receptor: Contracting CD4+ clones were located mainly in the CM and EM memory subsets, whereas CD8+ clones were found to be enriched in EMRA. Clones that contracted from day 15 to 85 showed balanced CD4/CD8 phenotypes, whereas a second wave of clones that expanded from day 15 to 37 leaned towards CD4+. Some responding clones were found in pre-infection memory, which suggests that pre-existing cross-reactive memory T cells took part in the SARS-CoV-2 response. The study included only a couple of mild cases, and larger cohorts that include severe cases with pre-infection samples were judged to be necessary. Whether the second-wave clones peaking on day 37 were SARS-CoV-2 specific was not confirmed.

The table lists this clonotype with a few counts. This receptor's antigen is unknown. No qualities accompany the bases; no much larger clone lies one base away. Data came from an Illumina NovaSeq 6000. TCRalpha and TCRbeta cDNA libraries were constructed by 5'RACE with constant-segment primers, with sample barcodes and unique molecular identifiers being introduced. RNA was extracted from every sample with Trizol reagent. The libraries were amplified in two PCR steps, and the second step added a second sample barcode and Illumina TruSeq adapters. Sequencing of the libraries was done on an Illumina NovaSeq, producing 2 x 150 bp paired-end reads. On the authors' methods: Reads were demultiplexed and collapsed into UMI-guided consensus sequences with migec v1.2.7. Using mixcr v2.1.11, the UMI consensuses were aligned to TRA and TRB V and J templates and assembled into clonotypes. Clonotypes were classified as expanded or contracted when called significant by both edgeR and NoisET, with noise models trained on biological replicates. For edgeR calls, the thresholds were a false discovery rate-adjusted p below 0.01 and a log2 fold-change of 1. PCA with hierarchical clustering of max-normalized trajectories of the 1000 most abundant clonotypes was used as exploratory dynamics analysis. Separately sequenced CD4+ and CD8+ repertoires were used to assign a CD4 or CD8 phenotype to each responding clone. TCRdb reran the public reads through fastp at Q25 and MiXCR, keeping productive beta chains. Rows merge per CDR3 protein into single entries with the most common DNA and genes. The V and J calls were determined by TCRdb, not by the authors. The sample table contains more than 400,000 distinct CDR3 sequences; only one count was recorded for 15% to 20% of them. The top ten clonotypes cover roughly an eighth of the sample.

This chain is built from TRBV29-1 and TRBJ1-3; the D gene is unclear. Material: PBMCs or a T cell subset sorted from them (not recorded which). The sequence came from an adult woman who had mild COVID-19 (a few samples of this study predate the infection). The sample titles of this study are shuffled in the database, so cell type and time point are left out; the donor was told from shared clones. The base sequence is TGCAGCGCGGGGTTATCTGGAAACACCATATATTTT. This gives the protein CSAGLSGNTIYF.